The 7 T cell receptor beta chains below were found in one sample sequenced in a study of T-cell reconstitution after alpha-beta-depleted transplantation in children. The TCRbeta library was prepared with unique molecular identifiers. TCRdb reanalysed the PCR reads using MiXCR and keeps one entry per CDR3 protein. Seen here are 500,000 or so distinct CDR3 sequences, approximately 29% observed once, and the top ten hold 2% to 3%. The sample in question was PBMCs from the stem cell graft donor, obtained from the stem cell graft. These receptors all come from a human donor who donated a stem cell graft to a child with aplastic anemia.

This clonotype has only a few counts. The chain links TRBV12-3 or TRBV12-4 to TRBJ2-1, with D perhaps matching TRBD2 (6 bases). V was shortened by 5 bases and J by 7 bases, with 15 bases between the two germline ends. The CDR3 has 14 residues. This CDR3 is CASSIVTAGNEQFF. The CDR3 bases are TGTGCCAGCAGTATAGTTACAGCGGGTAATGAGCAGTTCTTC.

This clonotype occurred a few times. The chain links TRBV20-1 to TRBJ2-3; 9 positions agree with TRBD2. CDR3 size: 19 residues. The V gene's germline CDR1 is DFQATT and CDR2 SNEGSKA (reference sequence). J gave up 3 bases and V 0 bases, and 16 bases lay outside the gene matches. The CDR3 protein is CSARDRWGGRAGRTDTQYF. In DNA, the CDR3 is TGCAGTGCTAGAGATCGTTGGGGCGGGAGGGCCGGAAGGACAGATACGCAGTATTTT.

This clonotype appeared a few times. CDR3 amino acids: CASGLRGSQYF. In DNA form, the CDR3 reads TGTGCTAGTGGTTTGAGGGGTTCCCAGTACTTC. The chain is built from TRBV12-5 and TRBJ2-5; tentative D call: TRBD1 (5 bases). Trimming cost V 2 bases and J 9 bases, with 7 bases left between them. The CDR3 runs 11 residues. Germline V gives CDR1 LGHNT, CDR2 FRNRAP.

The V gene is TRBV29-1, the J gene TRBJ2-5, with a weak D call TRBD1 (6 bases). Germline V gene lookup returns CDR1 SQVTM and CDR2 ANQGSEA. Trimming removed 1 base from V and 0 bases from J, with 15 bases in between. The CDR3 contains 16 residues. The CDR3 sequence is CSVEGPGDKYQETQYF. The CDR3 DNA reads TGCAGCGTTGAAGGGCCCGGGGACAAATACCAAGAGACCCAGTACTTC.

This clonotype was seen only a few times. The CDR3: CAWSALTGFTEAFF. The DNA for the CDR3 is TGTGCCTGGAGCGCCCTGACAGGGTTTACTGAAGCTTTCTTT. The rearrangement links TRBV30 to TRBJ1-1; 7 nucleotides align to TRBD1. Germline-derived CDR1 and CDR2 are GTSNPN and SVGIG (reference sequence). CDR3 length: 14 amino acids. The J segment lost 5 bases and the V segment lost 3 bases, leaving 9 bases of the junction unmatched.

The chain links TRBV12-3 or TRBV12-4 to TRBJ1-3; unclear D gene. The CDR3 length is 14 residues. Trimming shortened V by 5 bases and J by 4 bases, and 12 bases separated the two germline ends. CDR3: CASSLGSGGNTIYF. CDR3 nucleotides: TGTGCCAGCAGTCTTGGATCGGGGGGAAACACCATATATTTT.

The J gene is TRBJ1-1, the V gene TRBV10-3; no definite D call. V was shortened by 0 bases and J by 1 base, with 3 bases between the two germline ends. The CDR3 has 13 amino acids. Germline CDR1 is ENHRY and CDR2 is SYGVKD. CDR3 in amino acids: CAISESGNTEAFF. The CDR3 DNA follows: TGTGCCATCAGTGAGTCGGGGAACACTGAAGCTTTCTTT.